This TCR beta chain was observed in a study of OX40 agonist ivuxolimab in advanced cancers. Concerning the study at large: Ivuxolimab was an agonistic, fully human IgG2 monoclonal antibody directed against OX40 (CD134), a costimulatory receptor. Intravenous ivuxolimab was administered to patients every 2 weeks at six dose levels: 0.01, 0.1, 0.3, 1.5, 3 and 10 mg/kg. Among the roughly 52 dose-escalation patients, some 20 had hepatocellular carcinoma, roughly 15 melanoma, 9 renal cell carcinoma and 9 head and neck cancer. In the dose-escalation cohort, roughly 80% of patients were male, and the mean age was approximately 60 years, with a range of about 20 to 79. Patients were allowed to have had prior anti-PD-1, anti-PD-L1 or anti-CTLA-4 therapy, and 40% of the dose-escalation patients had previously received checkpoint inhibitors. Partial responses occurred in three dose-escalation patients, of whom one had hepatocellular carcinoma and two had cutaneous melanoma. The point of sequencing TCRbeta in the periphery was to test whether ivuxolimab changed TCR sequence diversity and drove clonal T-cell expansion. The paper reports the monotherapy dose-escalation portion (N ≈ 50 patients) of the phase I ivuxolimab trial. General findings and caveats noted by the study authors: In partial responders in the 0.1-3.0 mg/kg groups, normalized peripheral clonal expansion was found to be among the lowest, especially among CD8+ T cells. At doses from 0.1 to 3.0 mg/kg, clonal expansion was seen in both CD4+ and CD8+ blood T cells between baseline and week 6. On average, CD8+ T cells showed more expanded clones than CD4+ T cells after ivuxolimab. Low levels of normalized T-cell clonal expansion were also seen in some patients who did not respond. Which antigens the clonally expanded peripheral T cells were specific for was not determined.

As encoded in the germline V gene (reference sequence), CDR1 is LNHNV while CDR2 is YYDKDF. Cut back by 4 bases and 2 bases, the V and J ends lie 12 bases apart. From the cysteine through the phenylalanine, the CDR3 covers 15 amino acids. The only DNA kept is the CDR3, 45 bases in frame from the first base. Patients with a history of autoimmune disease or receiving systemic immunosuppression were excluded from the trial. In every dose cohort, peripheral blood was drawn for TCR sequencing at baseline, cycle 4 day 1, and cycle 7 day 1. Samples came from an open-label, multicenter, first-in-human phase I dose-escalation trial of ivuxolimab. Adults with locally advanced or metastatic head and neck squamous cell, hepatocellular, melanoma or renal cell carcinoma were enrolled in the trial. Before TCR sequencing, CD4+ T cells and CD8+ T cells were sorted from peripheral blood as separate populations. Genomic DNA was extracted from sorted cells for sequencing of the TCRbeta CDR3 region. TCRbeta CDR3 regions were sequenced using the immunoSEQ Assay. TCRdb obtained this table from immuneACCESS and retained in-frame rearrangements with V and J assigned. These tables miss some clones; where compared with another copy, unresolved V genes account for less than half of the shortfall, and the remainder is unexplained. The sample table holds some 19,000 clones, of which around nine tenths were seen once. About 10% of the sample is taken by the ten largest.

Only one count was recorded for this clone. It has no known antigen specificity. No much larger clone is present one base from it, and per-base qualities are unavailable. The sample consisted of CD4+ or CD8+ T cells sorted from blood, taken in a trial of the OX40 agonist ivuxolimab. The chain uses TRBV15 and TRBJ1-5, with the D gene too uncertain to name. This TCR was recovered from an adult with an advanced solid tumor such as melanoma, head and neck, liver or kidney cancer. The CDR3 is CATSTDGEGNQPQHF. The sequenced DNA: TGTGCCACCAGCACCGACGGGGAGGGCAATCAGCCCCAGCATTTT.